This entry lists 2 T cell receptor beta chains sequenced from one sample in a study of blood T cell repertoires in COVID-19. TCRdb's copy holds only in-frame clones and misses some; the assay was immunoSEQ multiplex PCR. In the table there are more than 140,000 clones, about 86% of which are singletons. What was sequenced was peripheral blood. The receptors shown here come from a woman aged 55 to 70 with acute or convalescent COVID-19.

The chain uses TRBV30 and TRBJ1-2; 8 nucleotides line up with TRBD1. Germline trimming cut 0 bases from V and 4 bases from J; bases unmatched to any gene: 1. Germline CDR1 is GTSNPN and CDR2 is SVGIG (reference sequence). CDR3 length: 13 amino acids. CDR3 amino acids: CAWSVDRGYGYTF. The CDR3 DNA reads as TGTGCCTGGAGTGTTGACAGGGGCTATGGCTACACCTTC.

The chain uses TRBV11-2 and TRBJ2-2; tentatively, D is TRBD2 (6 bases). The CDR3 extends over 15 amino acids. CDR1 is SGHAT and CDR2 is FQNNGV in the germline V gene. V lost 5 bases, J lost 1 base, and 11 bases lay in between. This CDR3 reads CASSLVSGNTGELFF. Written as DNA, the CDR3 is TGTGCCAGCAGCCTCGTTAGCGGGAACACCGGGGAGCTGTTTTTT.